Presented here are 28 T cell receptor beta chains from one specimen sequenced in a study of T cells after yellow fever vaccination. TCRdb called the 5' RACE reads again in MiXCR, with one record for every CDR3 protein. The sample holds 510,000 or so distinct CDR3 sequences, 15% to 20% seen once. Sequenced here: PBMCs, sampled 15 days after the yellow fever booster vaccination. Source of these receptors: a man between 25 and 39 years old who received the YFV17D yellow fever vaccine.

This clonotype has more than one count but fewer than ten. This chain joins TRBV12-3 or TRBV12-4 and TRBJ2-1, with D possibly matching TRBD1 (6 bases). V was clipped by 7 bases and J by 16 bases, with 20 bases between them. The CDR3 extends over 12 amino acids. Here the CDR3 DNA reads TGTGCCAGCACCCTTGGGGGCCCTGCAGAATTCTTC. As protein: CASTLGGPAEFF.

The CDR3 sequence is CASSPKWTGQETQYF. The CDR3, as DNA: TGTGCCAGCTCACCGAAATGGACAGGCCAAGAGACCCAGTACTTC. The chain combines TRBV18 with TRBJ2-5; 7 nucleotides line up with TRBD1. The length of the CDR3 is 15 residues. V trimming: 3 bases; J trimming: 1 base; junction bases outside the gene matches: 5. Germline V gene lookup returns CDR1 KGHSH and CDR2 LQKENI.

This clonotype occurred a few times. The chain is built from TRBV7-4 and TRBJ2-3, with 7 bases that match TRBD2. The CDR3 totals 15 residues. J lost 3 bases, V lost 7 bases, and 10 bases had no gene match. Germline V CDR1 and CDR2: SGHVT, SQSDAQ. The chain's CDR3 is CASTSRREYTDTQYF. As DNA, the CDR3 is TGTGCCAGCACCTCTCGGCGGGAGTATACAGATACGCAGTATTTT.

This clonotype was counted a few times. This sequence joins TRBV12-3 or TRBV12-4 and TRBJ2-7; D is uncertain. The V gene lost 3 bases and the J gene lost 1 base, with 19 bases spanning the gap. This CDR3 has 17 amino acids. CDR3 region: CASSFGEFGWSSYEQYF. The CDR3 DNA reads TGTGCCAGCAGTTTCGGAGAGTTCGGCTGGAGTTCCTACGAGCAGTACTTC.

The chain couples TRBV5-1 to TRBJ2-2; TRBD2 might be the D (5 bases). V lost 6 bases to trimming and J lost 8 bases, with 17 bases between them. CDR3 size: 14 residues. Germline values: CDR1 SGHRS, CDR2 YFSETQ. The CDR3 DNA reads as TGCGCCAGCATTCCAGGCGGAGGTATTGGGGAGCTGTTTTTT. Its protein is CASIPGGGIGELFF.

This sequence joins TRBV27 and TRBJ2-5; D assignment may be TRBD1 or TRBD2 (5 bases each). This CDR3 has 12 residues. Trimming took 8 bases from V and 7 from J, leaving 14 bases between them. The germline V gene encodes CDR1 MNHEY and CDR2 SMNVEV (reference sequence). CDR3 nucleotide sequence: TGTGCCAGCGGGACCCCTGATCTGACCCAGTACTTC. Its protein product is CASGTPDLTQYF.

The sample holds a few counts of this clonotype. This chain joins TRBV23-1 and TRBJ2-1, with 10 bases matching TRBD2. TRBV23-1 is reported as an ORF; its role is uncertain. This CDR3 is built from 20 residues. V gave up 2 bases and J gave up 1 base; unmatched junction bases: 14. The CDR3 bases are TGCGCCAGCAGTCAACTTGGGGATGAGCGGGAGGGCCAATCCTACAATGAGCAGTTCTTC. This sequence encodes CASSQLGDEREGQSYNEQFF.

V gene TRBV7-9 combines with J gene TRBJ2-2; tentative D call: TRBD2 (5 bases). Trimming removed 2 bases at V and 4 bases at J, with 14 bases between. The CDR3 covers 16 residues. Germline V lookup: CDR1 SEHNR, CDR2 FQNEAQ (reference sequence). The CDR3 region has the DNA TGTGCCAGCAGCTTATCCGTAGGGAGCGGCACCGGGGAGCTGTTTTTT. Protein sequence: CASSLSVGSGTGELFF.

The J gene is TRBJ2-1, the V gene TRBV9, with TRBD1 as a possible D gene (6 bases). Trimming shortened V by 4 bases and J by 1 base, and 9 bases separated the two germline ends. This CDR3 has 14 amino acids. CDR1 and CDR2 (germline): SGDLS, YYNGEE. CDR3 residues: CASSSQGSYNEQFF. Here the CDR3 DNA reads TGTGCCAGCAGCTCCCAGGGGTCCTACAATGAGCAGTTCTTC.

V and J are TRBV7-2 and TRBJ2-7, with D perhaps matching TRBD2 (5 bases). V was trimmed by 1 base and J by 0 bases, leaving 13 bases between them. The germline CDR1 and CDR2 sequences are SGHTA and FQGNSA. The CDR3 is 16 residues long. The CDR3: CASSLGVQRSSYEQYF. The CDR3, as DNA: TGTGCCAGCAGCTTAGGGGTGCAGCGGAGCTCCTACGAGCAGTACTTC.

V is TRBV5-1 and J is TRBJ2-4; D is uncertain. The germline gives CDR1 SGHRS, CDR2 YFSETQ. The ends were cut back, 0 bases at V and 9 bases at J, with 10 bases in the middle. The CDR3 has 13 residues. The CDR3 nucleotides read TGCGCCAGCAGCTTGGAAAGACTTAGCATTCAGTACTTC. As protein: CASSLERLSIQYF.

This clonotype was seen more than once but under ten times. This chain connects TRBV6-1 to TRBJ2-7; D is perhaps TRBD1 (6 bases). Trimming removed 6 bases at V and 0 bases at J, with 15 bases between. Germline CDR1 is MNHNS and CDR2 is SASEGT. The CDR3 loop spans 15 amino acids. CDR3 DNA sequence: TGTGCCAGCAGCCGAGACAGGAGGAGCTCCTACGAGCAGTACTTC. Its translation is CASSRDRRSSYEQYF.

V usage is TRBV7-6 and J usage is TRBJ2-1; 7 nucleotides line up with TRBD1. The CDR3 totals 15 residues. Trimming took 4 bases from V and 2 from J; bases not matched to a gene: 5. The germline V gene has CDR1 SGHVS and CDR2 FNYEAQ. CDR3 region: CASSSRDRTYNEQFF. The CDR3 DNA reads as TGTGCCAGCAGCTCCAGGGACAGAACCTACAATGAGCAGTTCTTC.

This clonotype occurred a few times. This chain links TRBV7-3 with TRBJ1-5; 8 bases fit TRBD1. With V trimmed by 5 bases and J by 1 base, 4 bases remained unmatched. The CDR3 length is 15 residues. Germline lookup yields CDR1 SGHTA and CDR2 FQGTGA. CDR3 sequence (DNA): TGTGCCAGCAGCCGACAGGGGACGAGCAATCAGCCCCAGCATTTT. Protein sequence: CASSRQGTSNQPQHF. The full variable domain, in which reference TRBV7-3 and TRBJ1-5 provide the parts outside the CDR3, is GAGVSQTPSNKVTEKGKYVELRCDPISGHTALYWYRQSLGQGPEFLIYFQGTGAADDSGLPNDRFFAVRPEGSVSTLKIQRTERGDSAVYLCASSRQGTSNQPQHFGDGTRLSIL.

The chain has TRBV5-1 and TRBJ2-7; tentatively, D is TRBD2 (6 bases). Germline V gives CDR1 SGHRS, CDR2 YFSETQ. The CDR3 totals 14 residues. V was trimmed by 6 bases and J by 2 bases, leaving 15 bases between them. CDR3 sequence (DNA): TGCGCCAGCACGGAGGGCGGGAACCCCTACGAGCAGTACTTC. Translation: CASTEGGNPYEQYF.

The J gene is TRBJ1-5, the V gene TRBV5-1, with D unresolved. V was trimmed by 9 bases and J by 7 bases, leaving 14 bases between them. From germline, CDR1 is SGHRS and CDR2 YFSETQ. The CDR3 sequence is 12 residues long. The CDR3 sequence: CAIAPLGQPQHF. CDR3 nucleotide sequence: TGCGCCATCGCCCCTCTGGGGCAGCCCCAGCATTTT.

The genes are TRBV6-5 and TRBJ2-3; D remains ambiguous. Germline V gives CDR1 MNHEY, CDR2 SVGAGI. Trimming removed 2 bases from V and 6 bases from J, with 3 bases in between. The CDR3 has 11 residues. CDR3 in DNA: TGTGCCAGCAGTTACGATGATACGCAGTATTTT. This sequence encodes CASSYDDTQYF.

The gene calls are TRBV19 and TRBJ1-1, with D unresolved. CDR1 is LNHDA and CDR2 is SQIVND in the germline V gene (reference sequence). The CDR3 is 14 amino acids. The germline V and J ends were trimmed by 7 bases and 1 base, with 13 bases remaining between them. The CDR3 here is CASMSGRWNTEAFF. CDR3 nucleotides: TGTGCCAGTATGTCCGGACGGTGGAACACTGAAGCTTTCTTT.

This clonotype showed up just a few times. This sequence joins TRBV4-3 and TRBJ2-1, with D unresolved. Trimming shortened V by 0 bases and J by 8 bases, and 5 bases separated the two germline ends. There are 12 residues in the CDR3. Germline lookup yields CDR1 LGHNA and CDR2 YSLEER. The CDR3 bases are TGCGCCAGCAGCCAAGATGGCGATGAGCAGTTCTTC. Amino acids: CASSQDGDEQFF.

This sequence joins TRBV6-1 and TRBJ1-4; 7 nucleotides line up with TRBD1. The CDR3 length is 14 residues. The V segment lost 6 bases and the J segment 4 bases; nucleotides outside the gene matches: 5. Germline loops: CDR1 MNHNS, CDR2 SASEGT. The CDR3 region is CASRAGTDNEKLFF. The CDR3 DNA follows: TGTGCCAGCAGAGCTGGGACAGATAATGAAAAACTGTTTTTT.

CDR3 sequence reads: CASSSWGSVPDTQYF. CDR3 nucleotide sequence: TGTGCCAGCAGCTCCTGGGGCTCCGTTCCAGATACGCAGTATTTT. The chain carries TRBV7-8 and TRBJ2-3, with a tentative D call TRBD1 (5 bases). The germline gives CDR1 SGHVS, CDR2 FQNEAQ. This CDR3 has 15 residues. Between the trimmed V and J ends, which lost 4 bases and 4 bases, there was a span of 15 bases.

This clonotype was seen more than once but under ten times. The V and J genes are TRBV7-6 and TRBJ2-1, with D tentatively TRBD2 (6 bases). The V end was cut by 1 base, the J end by 0 bases, with 16 bases between. The CDR3 covers 18 residues. Germline CDR1 and CDR2: SGHVS and FNYEAQ. CDR3 bases: TGTGCCAGCAGCTTAGTTTTTCCCCGGGGGAGCTCCTACAATGAGCAGTTCTTC. Amino acids: CASSLVFPRGSSYNEQFF. Full variable domain (rest looked up from reference TRBV7-6 and TRBJ2-1): GAGVSQSPRYKVTKRGQDVALRCDPISGHVSLYWYRQALGQGPEFLTYFNYEAQQDKSGLPNDRFSAERPEGSISTLTIQRTEQRDSAMYRCASSLVFPRGSSYNEQFFGPGTRLTVL.

The chain joins TRBV7-2 to TRBJ1-2, with no clear D. Germline assignment: CDR1 SGHTA and CDR2 FQGNSA. The V gene lost 2 bases and the J gene lost 0 bases, with 10 bases spanning the gap. This CDR3 is 15 amino acids long. CDR3 region: CASSLYDGTNYGYTF. The CDR3 coding sequence is TGTGCCAGCAGCTTATACGACGGAACTAACTATGGCTACACCTTC.

The CDR3 loop is CASRLPTADTQYF. CDR3 bases: TGTGCCAGCAGATTACCGACGGCCGATACGCAGTATTTT. V usage is TRBV6-5 and J usage is TRBJ2-3; D uncertain. The CDR3 is made up of 13 amino acids. Trimming stripped 6 bases from V and 6 bases from J, with 13 bases between. Germline V gene sequence: CDR1 MNHEY, CDR2 SVGAGI.

This clonotype was detected a few times. V and J are TRBV5-1 and TRBJ2-1; 11 bases match TRBD2. This CDR3 region has 16 residues. CDR1 is SGHRS and CDR2 is YFSETQ in the germline V gene. The ends lost 0 bases at V and 5 bases at J; junction bases unmatched: 4. The CDR3 region is CASSLGGTSGDNEQFF. The CDR3 bases are TGCGCCAGCAGCTTGGGTGGGACTAGCGGCGACAATGAGCAGTTCTTC. The full variable domain, in which reference TRBV5-1 and TRBJ2-1 provide the parts outside the CDR3, is KAGVTQTPRYLIKTRGQQVTLSCSPISGHRSVSWYQQTPGQGLQFLFEYFSETQRNKGNFPGRFSGRQFSNSRSEMNVSTLELGDSALYLCASSLGGTSGDNEQFFGPGTRLTVL.

This clonotype appeared a few times. This chain connects TRBV7-2 to TRBJ2-5, with TRBD2 matching over 8 bases. CDR3 size: 14 residues. V shed 4 bases and J 3 bases; nucleotides not matched to a gene: 4. From germline, CDR1 is SGHTA and CDR2 FQGNSA. In nucleotides, the CDR3 is TGTGCCAGCAGCTCACTAGCGGTAAAAGAGACCCAGTACTTC. This codes for CASSSLAVKETQYF.

The V gene is TRBV10-3, the J gene TRBJ2-7; D gene unclear. Germline CDR1 reads ENHRY; CDR2 reads SYGVKD. This CDR3 has 11 residues. With 8 bases removed from V and 4 bases from J, the gap between germline ends came to 9 bases. The CDR3 spells CAISAEYEQYF. The CDR3 DNA is TGTGCCATCTCGGCAGAGTACGAGCAGTACTTC.

This clonotype showed up just a few times. The rearrangement joins TRBV7-9 to TRBJ2-2, with 8 bases identical to TRBD1. Unmatched junction bases numbered 5, after V lost 5 bases and J lost 6 bases. The CDR3 is 14 amino acids. The germline gives CDR1 SEHNR, CDR2 FQNEAQ (reference sequence). As DNA, the CDR3 is TGTGCCAGCAGCCCGGACAGGGAGGCCGGGGAGCTGTTTTTT. It is translated as CASSPDREAGELFF.